This TCR beta chain was identified during a study of CD8 T cells in ankylosing spondylitis. General study points: Made up of about eight highly homologous variants, a TCR beta motif appeared characteristic of ankylosing spondylitis blood. Significant enrichment of disease-linked clones was reportedly seen in matched ankylosing spondylitis synovial fluid. Those disease-linked clones were CD8+; they were also relatively rare in peripheral blood.

The V segment lost 5 bases and the J segment 0 bases; nucleotides outside the gene matches: 3. This CDR3 contains 15 residues. Researchers built TCR beta libraries using quantitative 5'-RACE with molecular barcodes. TCRdb reprocessed the 5' RACE reads via MiXCR and lists one record per CDR3 protein. There are 390,000 or so distinct CDR3 sequences in the sample; 20% to 25% occur only once, and 16% lies in the top ten. This clonotype occurred a few times. Its antigen remains unidentified. This clonotype was sampled from a male donor with ankylosing spondylitis. The chain joins TRBV12-3 or TRBV12-4 to TRBJ2-2; the match to TRBD1 covers 7 bases. Sequenced input: blood, either unsorted or a sorted T cell fraction (not recorded which). CDR3 amino acids: CASSRQGPNTGELFF. The CDR3 coding sequence is TGTGCCAGCAGTAGACAGGGCCCGAACACCGGGGAGCTGTTTTTT.